This T cell receptor (beta chain) was captured in a study of shared clonotypes between healthy human individuals. V was trimmed by 2 bases and J by 2 bases, leaving 7 bases between them. Germline V gene lookup returns CDR1 MDHEN and CDR2 SYDVKM. The CDR3 has 13 amino acids. Naive CD8 cells lacked CD45RO and underwent positive selection for CCR7, leaving out terminally differentiated effector memory CD45RA+ cells. Profiled with immunoSEQ multiplex PCR; TCRdb holds only in-frame clones, not every one. Among roughly 1,800,000 clones listed, just under 95% were seen once. The genes are TRBV28 and TRBJ2-7, with unresolved D. The TCR sequence derives from a young man in good health. The sample taken for sequencing was naive CD8+ T cells sorted from blood. The CDR3 region is CASSLNPAYEQYF. DNA for the CDR3: TGTGCCAGCAGTTTAAATCCGGCCTACGAGCAGTACTTC.